Listed below are T cell receptor beta chains from one sample, sequenced in a study of blood T cells in healthy people across ages. Via MiXCR, TCRdb re-called the 5' RACE reads, giving one row per CDR3 protein. Of 1.5 million to 2 million distinct CDR3 sequences in the sample, 28% were seen once. Sequenced material: blood. These TCRs come from a woman aged 25 to 39 in good health. Both conserved end residues are part of each CDR3. Size is omitted from some rows. Given values are once, few, many or a class for expanded clones.

abundance	v_gene	CDR3aa
few	TRBV6-2/TRBV6-3	CASSQRDNSGNTIYF
.	TRBV5-1	CASSFGGTYRDEQYF
.	TRBV5-1	CASSREANTGERFF
many	TRBV6-5	CASSYSRWTATNEKLFF
.	TRBV3-1	CASSQNGVRQFF
few	TRBV12-5	CASGSRGGRLFF
many	TRBV7-2	CASSLPGLASETQYF
.	TRBV5-6	CASSLLSNTDTQYF
.	TRBV4-3	CASSQDIRQAAGGTEAFF
.	TRBV5-1	CASSLAGSLSYEQYF
few	TRBV5-1	CASSLSRTSTGGLTDTQYF
few	TRBV20-1	CSGWRGFGELFF
few	TRBV9	CASSARDGHAIQYF
once	TRBV7-6	CAGSLEPGGTDTQYF
few	TRBV10-3	CAISDTGIDTQYF
many	TRBV29-1	CSALDGATDTQYF
.	TRBV5-1	CASSWWDRYNEQFF
few	TRBV2	CASSHGQGSNQPQHF
.	TRBV5-1	CASSWAGLGTEAFF
.	TRBV6-2/TRBV6-3	CASSYDRENTDTQYF
.	TRBV3-1	CASSQEGAGRQETQYF
few	TRBV6-6	CASTGAPSGGYTDTQYF
few	TRBV5-6	CASSPGEQNTEAFF
.	TRBV5-1	CVSSLRQAGPYEQYF
few	TRBV6-6	CASSPRDSGFYGYTF
few	TRBV18	CASSPPTLNEQFF
.	TRBV10-3	CAISEPRTSGETQYF
few	TRBV4-1	CASSHPRGPNNQPQHF
many	TRBV10-3	CAIRRSGAQETQYF
few	TRBV7-2	CASSLGRVSSVRFREQYF
.	TRBV6-5	CASSYSRAAQSGELFF
.	TRBV5-1	CASSLVAADNEQYF
.	TRBV10-3	CAISDQGGNQPQHF
many	TRBV7-6	CASSTRDRSGYTF
.	TRBV7-9	CASSPRTFSGTPRNYGYTF
.	TRBV12-3/TRBV12-4	CASRKAGNTEAFF
.	TRBV2	CASNSRDRGQETQYF
few	TRBV4-1	CASSQDAGPGGEQYF
.	TRBV20-1	CSGGGLAGEGEQFF
many	TRBV4-3	CASSQDRQGFGGYTF